This T cell receptor (beta chain) derives from a study of T cell changes during pregnancy in multiple sclerosis. V gave up 1 base and J gave up 5 bases; unmatched junction bases: 7. Per the germline V gene, CDR1 is MDHEN and CDR2 is SYDVKM. The CDR3 is made up of 16 amino acids. Assay used: immunoSEQ multiplex PCR; TCRdb lists only in-frame clones, some missing. The repertoire has about 40,000 clones, 93% of them found once; the top ten carry about 0.41%. This clonotype originated in a female donor with multiple sclerosis, enrolled in a pregnancy study. Sequenced material: CD4+ T cells from peripheral blood mononuclear cells, taken in the first trimester of pregnancy. The chain uses TRBV28 and TRBJ2-3; 9 nucleotides agree with TRBD2. CDR3 sequence (DNA): TGTGCCAGCAGTTTATCGACTAGCGGAGCGGAAGATACGCAGTATTTT. Amino acids: CASSLSTSGAEDTQYF.